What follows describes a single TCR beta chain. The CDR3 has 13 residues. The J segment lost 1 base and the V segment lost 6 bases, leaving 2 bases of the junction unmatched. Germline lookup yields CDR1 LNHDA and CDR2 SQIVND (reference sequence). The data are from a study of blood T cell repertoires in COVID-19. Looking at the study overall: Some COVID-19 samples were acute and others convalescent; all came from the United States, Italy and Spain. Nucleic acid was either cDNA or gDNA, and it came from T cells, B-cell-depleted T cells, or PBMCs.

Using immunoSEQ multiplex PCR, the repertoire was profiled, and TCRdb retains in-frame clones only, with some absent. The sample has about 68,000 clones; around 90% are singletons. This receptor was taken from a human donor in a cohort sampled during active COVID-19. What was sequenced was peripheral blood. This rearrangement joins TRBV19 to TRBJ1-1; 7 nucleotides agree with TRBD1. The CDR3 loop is CASRAGGNTEAFF. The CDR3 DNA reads TGTGCCAGTAGGGCAGGGGGGAACACTGAAGCTTTCTTT.